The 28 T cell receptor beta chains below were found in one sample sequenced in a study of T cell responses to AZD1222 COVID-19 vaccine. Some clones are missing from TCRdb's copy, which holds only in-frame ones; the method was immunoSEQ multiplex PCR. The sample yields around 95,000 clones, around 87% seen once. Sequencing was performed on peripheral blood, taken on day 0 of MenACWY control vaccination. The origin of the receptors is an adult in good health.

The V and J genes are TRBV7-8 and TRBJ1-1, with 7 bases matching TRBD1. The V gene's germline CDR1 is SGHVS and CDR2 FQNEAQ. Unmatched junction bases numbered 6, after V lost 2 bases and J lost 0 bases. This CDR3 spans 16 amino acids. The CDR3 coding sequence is TGTGCCAGCAGCTTAAATACAGGGGTCATGAACACTGAAGCTTTCTTT. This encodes CASSLNTGVMNTEAFF. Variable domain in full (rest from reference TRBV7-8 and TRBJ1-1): GAGVSQSPRYKVAKRGQDVALRCDPISGHVSLFWYQQALGQGPEFLTYFQNEAQLDKSGLPSDRFFAERPEGSVSTLKIQRTQQEDSAVYLCASSLNTGVMNTEAFFGQGTRLTVV.

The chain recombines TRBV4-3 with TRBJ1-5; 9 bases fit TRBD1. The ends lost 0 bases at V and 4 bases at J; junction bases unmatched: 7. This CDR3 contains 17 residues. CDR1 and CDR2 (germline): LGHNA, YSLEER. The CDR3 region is CASSQDSGTGWNQPQHF. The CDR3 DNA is TGCGCCAGCAGCCAAGATTCCGGGACAGGGTGGAATCAGCCCCAGCATTTT.

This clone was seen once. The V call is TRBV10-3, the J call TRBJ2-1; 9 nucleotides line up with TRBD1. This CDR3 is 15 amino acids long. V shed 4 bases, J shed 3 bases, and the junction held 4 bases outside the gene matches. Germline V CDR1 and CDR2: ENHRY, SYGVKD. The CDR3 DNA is TGTGCCATCAGTGCCGGGGGACAGGGCTACAATGAGCAGTTCTTC. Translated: CAISAGGQGYNEQFF.

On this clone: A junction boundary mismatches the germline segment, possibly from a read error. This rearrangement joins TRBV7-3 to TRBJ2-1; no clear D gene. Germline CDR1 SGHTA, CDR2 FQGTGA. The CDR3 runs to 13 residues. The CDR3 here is CASSLISDNEQFF. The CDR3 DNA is TGTGCCAGCAGCTTAATCTCCGACAATGAGCAGTTCTTC.

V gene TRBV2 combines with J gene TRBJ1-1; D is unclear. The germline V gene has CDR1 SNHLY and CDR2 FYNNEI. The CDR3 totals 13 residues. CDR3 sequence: CAACRETNTEAFF. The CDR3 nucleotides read TGTGCAGCATGTCGTGAGACGAACACTGAAGCTTTCTTT. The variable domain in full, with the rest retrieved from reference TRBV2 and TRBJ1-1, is EPEVTQTPSHQVTQMGQEVILRCVPISNHLYFYWYRQILGQKVEFLVSFYNNEISEKSEIFDDQFSVERPDGSNFTLKIRSTKLEDSAMYFCAACRETNTEAFFGQGTRLTVV.

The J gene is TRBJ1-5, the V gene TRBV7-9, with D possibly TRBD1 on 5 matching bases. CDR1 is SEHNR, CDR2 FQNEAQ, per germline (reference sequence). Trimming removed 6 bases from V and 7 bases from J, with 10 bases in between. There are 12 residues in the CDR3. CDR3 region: CASSQTDQPQHF. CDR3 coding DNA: TGTGCCAGCAGTCAGACAGACCAGCCCCAGCATTTT.

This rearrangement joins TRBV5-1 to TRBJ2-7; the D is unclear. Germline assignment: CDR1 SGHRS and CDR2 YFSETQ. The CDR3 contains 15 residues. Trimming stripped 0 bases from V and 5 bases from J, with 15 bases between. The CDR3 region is CASSLGWGPVDEQYF. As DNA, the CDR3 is TGCGCCAGCAGCTTGGGGTGGGGTCCCGTGGACGAGCAGTACTTC.

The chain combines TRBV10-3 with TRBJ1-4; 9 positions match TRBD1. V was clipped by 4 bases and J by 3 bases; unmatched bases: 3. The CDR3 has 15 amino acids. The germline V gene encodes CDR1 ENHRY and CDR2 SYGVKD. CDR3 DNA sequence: TGTGCCATCAGTGGCGGGGACAGGGCTAATGAAAAACTGTTTTTT. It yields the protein CAISGGDRANEKLFF.

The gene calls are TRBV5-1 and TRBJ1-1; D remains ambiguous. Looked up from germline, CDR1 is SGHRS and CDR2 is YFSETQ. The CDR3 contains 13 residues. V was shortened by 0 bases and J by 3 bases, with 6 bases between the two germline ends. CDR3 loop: CASSLDVDTEAFF. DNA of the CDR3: TGCGCCAGCAGCTTGGATGTGGACACTGAAGCTTTCTTT. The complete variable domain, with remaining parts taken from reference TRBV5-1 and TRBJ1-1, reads KAGVTQTPRYLIKTRGQQVTLSCSPISGHRSVSWYQQTPGQGLQFLFEYFSETQRNKGNFPGRFSGRQFSNSRSEMNVSTLELGDSALYLCASSLDVDTEAFFGQGTRLTVV.

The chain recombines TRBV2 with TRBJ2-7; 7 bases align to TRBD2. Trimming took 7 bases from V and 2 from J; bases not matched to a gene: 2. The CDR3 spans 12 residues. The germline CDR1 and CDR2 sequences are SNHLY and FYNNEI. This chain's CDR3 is CASKSGAYEQYF. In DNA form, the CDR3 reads TGTGCCAGCAAGAGCGGGGCCTACGAGCAGTACTTC.

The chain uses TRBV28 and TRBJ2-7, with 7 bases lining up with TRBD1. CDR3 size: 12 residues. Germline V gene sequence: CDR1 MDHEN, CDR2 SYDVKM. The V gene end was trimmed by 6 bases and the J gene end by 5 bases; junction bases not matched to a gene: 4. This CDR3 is CASRSTGDEQYF. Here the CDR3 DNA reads TGTGCCAGCAGATCTACAGGGGACGAGCAGTACTTC.

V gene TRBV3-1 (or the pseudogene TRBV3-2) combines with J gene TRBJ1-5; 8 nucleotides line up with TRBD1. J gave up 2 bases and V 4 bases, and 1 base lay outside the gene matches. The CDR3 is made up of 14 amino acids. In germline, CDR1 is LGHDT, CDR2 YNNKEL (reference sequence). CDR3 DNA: TGTGCCAGCAGCCCGACAGGGGGCAATCAGCCCCAGCATTTT. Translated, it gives CASSPTGGNQPQHF.

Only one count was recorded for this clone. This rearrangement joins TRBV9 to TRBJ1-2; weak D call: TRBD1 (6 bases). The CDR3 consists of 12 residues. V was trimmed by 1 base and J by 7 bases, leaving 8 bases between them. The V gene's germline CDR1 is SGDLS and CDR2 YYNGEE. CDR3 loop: CASSVIGGGYTF. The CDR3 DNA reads TGTGCCAGCAGCGTAATAGGGGGTGGCTACACCTTC.

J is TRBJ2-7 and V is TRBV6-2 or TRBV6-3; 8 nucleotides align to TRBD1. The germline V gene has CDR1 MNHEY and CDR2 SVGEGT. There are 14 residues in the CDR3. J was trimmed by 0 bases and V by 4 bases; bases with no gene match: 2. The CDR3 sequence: CASSFTGGSYEQYF. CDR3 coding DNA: TGTGCCAGCAGTTTTACAGGGGGCTCCTACGAGCAGTACTTC.

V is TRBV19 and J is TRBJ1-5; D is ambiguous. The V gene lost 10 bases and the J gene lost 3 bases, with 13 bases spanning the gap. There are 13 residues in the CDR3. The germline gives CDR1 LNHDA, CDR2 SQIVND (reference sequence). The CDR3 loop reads CATNGGNNQPQHF. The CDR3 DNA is TGTGCCACCAATGGAGGGAACAATCAGCCCCAGCATTTT.

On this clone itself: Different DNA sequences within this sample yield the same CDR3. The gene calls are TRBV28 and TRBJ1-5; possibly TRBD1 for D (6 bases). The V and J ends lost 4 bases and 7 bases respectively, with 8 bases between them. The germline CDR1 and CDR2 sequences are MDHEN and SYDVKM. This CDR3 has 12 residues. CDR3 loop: CASSSGGQPQHF. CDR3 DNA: TGTGCCAGCAGTTCGGGGGGCCAGCCCCAGCATTTT.

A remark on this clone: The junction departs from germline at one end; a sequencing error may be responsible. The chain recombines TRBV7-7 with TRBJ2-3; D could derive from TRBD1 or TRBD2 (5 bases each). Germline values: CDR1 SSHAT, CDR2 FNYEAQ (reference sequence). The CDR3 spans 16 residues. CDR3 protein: CASSLDGRGGTDTQYF. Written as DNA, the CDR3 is TGTGCTAGCAGCTTAGATGGAAGAGGGGGCACAGATACGCAGTATTTT.

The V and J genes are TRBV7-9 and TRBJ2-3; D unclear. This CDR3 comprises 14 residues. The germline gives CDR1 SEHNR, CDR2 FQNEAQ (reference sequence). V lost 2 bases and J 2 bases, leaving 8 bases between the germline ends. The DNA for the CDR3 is TGTGCCAGCAGCTTATCTGGGAACACAGATACGCAGTATTTT. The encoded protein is CASSLSGNTDTQYF. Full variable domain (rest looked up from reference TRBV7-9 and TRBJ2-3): DTGVSQNPRHKITKRGQNVTFRCDPISEHNRLYWYRQTLGQGPEFLTYFQNEAQLEKSRLLSDRFSAERPKGSFSTLEIQRTEQGDSAMYLCASSLSGNTDTQYFGPGTRLTVL.

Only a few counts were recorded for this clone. The CDR3 spells CATSDPDKGTEAFF. CDR3 sequence (DNA): TGTGCCACCAGTGATCCGGACAAGGGCACTGAAGCTTTCTTT. The rearrangement joins TRBV24-1 to TRBJ1-1; a weak D match, TRBD1 (5 bases). CDR1 KGHDR and CDR2 SFDVKD come from the germline V gene. V lost 3 bases, J lost 4 bases, and 11 bases lay in between. The CDR3 is 14 residues long.

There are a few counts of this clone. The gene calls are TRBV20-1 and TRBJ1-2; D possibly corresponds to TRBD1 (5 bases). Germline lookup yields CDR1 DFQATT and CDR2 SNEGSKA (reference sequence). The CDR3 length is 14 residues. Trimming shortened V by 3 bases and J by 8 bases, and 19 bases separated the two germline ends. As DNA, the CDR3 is TGCAGTGCTAGTCCGAACAGCGGGGCGGACGGCTACACCTTC. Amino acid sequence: CSASPNSGADGYTF.

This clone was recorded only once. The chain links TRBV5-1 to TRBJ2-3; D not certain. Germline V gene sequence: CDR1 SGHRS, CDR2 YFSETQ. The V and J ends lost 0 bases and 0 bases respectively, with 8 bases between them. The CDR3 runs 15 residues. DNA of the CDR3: TGCGCCAGCAGCTTGGACAGTACTAGCACAGATACGCAGTATTTT. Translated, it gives CASSLDSTSTDTQYF.

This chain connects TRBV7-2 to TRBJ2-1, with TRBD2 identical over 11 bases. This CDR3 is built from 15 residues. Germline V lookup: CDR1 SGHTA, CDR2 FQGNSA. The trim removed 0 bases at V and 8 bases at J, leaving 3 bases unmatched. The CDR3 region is CASSLASGRADEQFF. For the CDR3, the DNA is TGTGCCAGCAGCTTAGCTAGCGGGAGGGCCGATGAGCAGTTCTTC.

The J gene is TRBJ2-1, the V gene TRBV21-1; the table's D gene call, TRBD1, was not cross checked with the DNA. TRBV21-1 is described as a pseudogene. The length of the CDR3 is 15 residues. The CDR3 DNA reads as TGTGCCAGCAGCAAAAGGGGGAGCTCCTACAATGAGCAGTTCTTC. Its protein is CASSKRGSSYNEQFF.

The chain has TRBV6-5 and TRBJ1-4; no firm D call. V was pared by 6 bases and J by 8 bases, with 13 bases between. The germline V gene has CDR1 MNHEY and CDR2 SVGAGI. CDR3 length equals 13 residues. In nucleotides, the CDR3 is TGTGCCAGCAGACACGACTGGACGGAAAAACTGTTTTTT. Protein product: CASRHDWTEKLFF.

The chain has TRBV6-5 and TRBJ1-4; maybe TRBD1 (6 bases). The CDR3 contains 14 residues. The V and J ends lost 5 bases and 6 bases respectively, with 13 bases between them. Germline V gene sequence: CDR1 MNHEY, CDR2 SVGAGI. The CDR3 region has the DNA TGTGCCAGCAGTAACCAGGGGAGGGATGAAAAACTGTTTTTT. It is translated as CASSNQGRDEKLFF.

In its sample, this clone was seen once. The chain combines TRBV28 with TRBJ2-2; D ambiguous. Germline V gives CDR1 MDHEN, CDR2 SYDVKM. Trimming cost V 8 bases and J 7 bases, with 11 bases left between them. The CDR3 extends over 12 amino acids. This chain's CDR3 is CASLPWGGELFF. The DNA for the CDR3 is TGTGCCAGCCTCCCTTGGGGCGGGGAGCTGTTTTTT.

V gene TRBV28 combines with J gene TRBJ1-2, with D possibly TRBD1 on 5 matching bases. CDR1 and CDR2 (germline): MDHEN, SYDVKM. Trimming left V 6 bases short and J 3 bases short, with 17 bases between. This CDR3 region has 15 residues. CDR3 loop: CASRAAGTGDYGYTF. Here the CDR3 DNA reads TGTGCCAGCAGGGCCGCCGGGACCGGCGACTATGGCTACACCTTC.

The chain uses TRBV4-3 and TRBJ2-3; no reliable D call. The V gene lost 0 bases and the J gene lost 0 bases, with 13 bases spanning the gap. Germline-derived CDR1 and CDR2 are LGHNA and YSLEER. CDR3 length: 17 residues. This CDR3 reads CASSQDLSVLSTDTQYF. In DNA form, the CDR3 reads TGCGCCAGCAGCCAAGATCTGTCCGTTTTAAGCACAGATACGCAGTATTTT.